The T cell receptor beta chain under discussion was sequenced for a study of T cells in women clearing cervical HPV infection (dated by TCRdb to 2017 to 2018). The study in broad terms: Cases were 25 women with histologically confirmed HPV16-related CIN3 or worse, including a couple of invasive cancers. The approximately 23 controls were women who cleared a single incident HPV16 infection within 12 months without developing precancer or cancer. Blood from cases was collected at the visit at which the lesion was first identified, whereas blood from controls was collected once infection was no longer detected. For cases, the median interval between lesion detection and blood sampling was about 140 days, with an interquartile range of roughly 90 to 230 days. Since HLA typing was available for only a few women, HLA type could not be ruled out as a confounder. This exploratory proof-of-principle case-control study, nested within the Guanacaste HPV Natural History Study in Costa Rica, compared TCR repertoires among women with different cervical HPV16 outcomes. Cases and controls were matched on age within five years and on year of sample collection. Cases had a median age of almost 35 years and controls had a median age of approximately 37, with no significant differences in baseline characteristics. The parent cohort enrolled 9,500 to 12,000 women aged 18 or older in Guanacaste, Costa Rica, in about 1993 to 1994 and followed the women for 7 to 8 years. Five blinded duplicates per group were added as quality controls, so that about 60 samples were obtained: 50 or so participants and approximately 10 replicates.

CDR3 length: 13 amino acids, cysteine to phenylalanine. Sequencing covers 30 bases of the CDR3, shown here with the frame starting at base 1. The germline V gene (reference sequence) supplies CDR1 SEHNR and CDR2 FQNEAQ. Study-wide findings and limitations: By combining richness with V gene abundances, random forest classifiers separated cases from controls with an estimated AUC of just over 0.8. Lower TRBV6-7 relative abundance was observed in cases than in controls (roughly 0.12% versus 0.15%; Bonferroni P = 0.0008). Whether associations preceded infection or resulted from infection could not be shown with the cross-sectional design, and effector/memory subsets and HPV-specific T cells were not isolated. Significantly higher TCR repertoire richness was observed in CIN3+ cases than in controls across sequencing depths, whereas no difference in evenness was found. Because T-cell numbers per sample were unknown, differences in richness could reflect varying T-cell content rather than repertoire biology.

Every participant had a single incident cervical HPV16 infection, and women with prevalent HPV16 infections were excluded. Cervical HPV DNA was detected by MY09/MY11 PCR, and genotyping was performed by dot-blot hybridization. Fifteen mL of heparinized blood were centrifuged, and the buffy coat was aliquoted, frozen at -30°C, then stored at -80°C. QIAGEN kits were used to extract genomic DNA from the buffy coat specimens. Details on this clone: What this receptor recognizes is not known. The read gets to within 3 residues of the CDR3 end, and the germline J gene fills in the rest.

The immunoSEQ assay used multiplex PCR to amplify TCR beta CDR3 regions from an average of approximately 1,300 ng of genomic DNA per sample. The assay corrected primer bias using a complete synthetic TCR repertoire to establish an amplification baseline. The amplicons were sequenced using the Illumina platform. On the authors' methods: Sequences were error-corrected by clustering with frequency ratios and a modified nearest-neighbor algorithm and were then analyzed in the immunoSEQ Analyzer with IMGT gene definitions. At each rarefaction depth, TCR richness and evenness were averaged across 20 rarefaction repeats, and any sample with fewer sequences than the depth was left out. Wilcoxon rank sum tests with FDR correction were used to compare relative abundances of V, D and J genes between the groups. For the blinded duplicates, the intraclass correlation was approximately 96% for TCR richness and averaged 76.4% across about 64 gene segments. TCRdb holds this immuneACCESS table with in-frame rearrangements only. Some clones are missing; in checked studies, unresolved V genes explain under half, and the rest has no known cause. V and J calls and clone size are as listed in that table; D and trimming were resolved from the DNA. The record for this sample contains fewer than 30,000 clones. The top ten hold 5.4% of the sample.

This receptor was taken from a woman between 18 and 70 years old with a cervical HPV16 infection that either progressed to CIN3+ or cleared (not recorded which). Sequencing input: blood buffy coat. Recombination linked TRBV7-9 to TRBJ1-4; matching of 5 bases hints at TRBD1 as the D gene. CDR3 DNA (partial): TGTGCCAGCAGCCCGGGGGTCCAATCACCA. Translated, this is CASSPGVQSP. From start to end, the CDR3 is CASSPGVQSPLFF.